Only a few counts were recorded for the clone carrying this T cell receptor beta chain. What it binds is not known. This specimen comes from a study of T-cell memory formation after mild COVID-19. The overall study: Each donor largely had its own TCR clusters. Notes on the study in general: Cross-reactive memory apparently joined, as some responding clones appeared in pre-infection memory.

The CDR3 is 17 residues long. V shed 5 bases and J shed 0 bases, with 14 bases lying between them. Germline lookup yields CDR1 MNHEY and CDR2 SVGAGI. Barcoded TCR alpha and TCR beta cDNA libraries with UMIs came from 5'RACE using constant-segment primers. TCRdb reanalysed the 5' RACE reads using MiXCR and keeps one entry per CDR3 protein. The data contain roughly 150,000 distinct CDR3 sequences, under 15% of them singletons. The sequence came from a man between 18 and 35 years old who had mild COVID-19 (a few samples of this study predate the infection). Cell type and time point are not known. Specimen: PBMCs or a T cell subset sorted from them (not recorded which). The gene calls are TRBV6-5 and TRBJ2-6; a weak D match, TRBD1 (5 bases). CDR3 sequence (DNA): TGTGCCAGCAGTCGGACATCCGAATCCTCTGGGGCCAACGTCCTGACTTTC. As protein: CASSRTSESSGANVLTF.